The clone carrying this T cell receptor (beta chain) has more than one count but fewer than ten. Its matching antigen is unknown. These data come from a study of identical twins. Study results and caveats: Beta clonotypes that were abundant in cord blood contained fewer insertions, a pattern absent from memory repertoires.

V gave up 6 bases and J gave up 5 bases; unmatched junction bases: 10. There are 17 residues in the CDR3. From germline, CDR1 is MNHEY and CDR2 SMNVEV (reference sequence). MiXCR, run by TCRdb on the 5' RACE reads, gives a single entry per CDR3 protein. The sample has approximately 890,000 distinct CDR3 sequences, 9% to 15% seen once. This sample was shared with a second study, whose subject was yellow fever vaccine responses in identical twins.

The rearrangement uses TRBV27 and TRBJ2-3, with 14 bases that match TRBD2. Source material: PBMCs. The clonotype comes from a woman aged 18 to 35 in good health. CDR3 protein: CASSFIGLAGGGDTQYF. CDR3 nucleotides: TGTGCCAGCAGCTTTATCGGACTAGCGGGGGGTGGAGATACGCAGTATTTT.